This T cell receptor (beta chain) was identified in a study of vaccination and CD4 T cells after COVID-19. Study as a whole: Each participant underwent a two-dose regimen of either the BNT162b2 or the mRNA-1273 vaccine.

Regarding treatment: roughly ten-day PBMC culture with coronavirus spike peptide pools or control peptides (ViraFEST assay). This clonotype was recorded once. The target antigen is unknown. Study findings and constraints: The study found median SARS-CoV-2-reactive clonotypes rising from about 22 to 38, not significantly. Reactive clone data from convalescent patients indicated a median of roughly 86% appearing only post-vaccination.

CD4+ T cells that had been cultured provided DNA sequenced with the Oncomine TCR Beta short-read assay. DNA came from CD4+ T cells after culture. TCRdb analysed the PCR reads with MiXCR anew, one entry per CDR3 protein. The table shows 14,000 to 15,000 distinct CDR3 sequences, with 35% to 50% occurring only once. CDR1 is SNHLY and CDR2 is FYNNEI in the germline V gene. This CDR3 contains 13 residues. V gave up 6 bases and J gave up 12 bases, with 17 bases separating them. The sequenced sample was CD4+ T cells from blood, cultured in vitro. The chain uses TRBV2 and TRBJ1-4; D is possibly TRBD1 (6 bases). The clonotype comes from a human donor who had recovered from COVID-19. The CDR3 is CASSAQGMGELFF. As DNA, the CDR3 is TGTGCCAGCAGCGCACAGGGTATGGGGGAACTGTTTTTT.